This T cell receptor beta chain was observed in a study of long-term antiretroviral therapy in people with HIV. Points from the study as a whole: Pre-ART expanded clones dominated the repertoire at every time point. Information on adherence, resistance and therapy changes was unavailable.

The CDR3 is 13 amino acids. Germline CDR1 is MNHNY and CDR2 is SVGAGI (reference sequence). The V end lost 7 bases, the J end lost 4 bases, and 13 bases lay between the germline ends. Worth noting for this clone: Its antigen is not identified.

Every one of the donors gave at least one pre-ART PBMC sample and at least two post-ART PBMC samples. Investigators performed immunoSEQ version v3.0 at survey level. Sequencing used immunoSEQ multiplex PCR; TCRdb keeps in-frame clones, though not all of them. This sample has approximately 41,000 clones, with 80% to 85% found just once. The input for sequencing was unsorted PBMCs, taken 1.5 years after starting antiretroviral therapy. The rearrangement joins TRBV6-6 to TRBJ1-2, with D possibly matching TRBD1 (5 bases). The TCR was taken from a man aged 18 to 29 with HIV. CDR3 DNA sequence: TGTGCCAGCACCCTCCAGGGAGGCTATGGCTACACCTTC. Its protein product is CASTLQGGYGYTF.